These 27 T cell receptor beta chains were all obtained from the same sample, sequenced in a study of Ad26.COV2.S vaccination and SARS-CoV-2 variants. Sequenced by immunoSEQ multiplex PCR; TCRdb stores in-frame clones only, minus some. In the table there are 43,000 or so clones, roughly 83% of which are singletons. The sequencing used peripheral blood, collected after recovery from COVID-19. The receptors shown here come from a human donor who had recovered from COVID-19.

The chain joins TRBV18 to TRBJ1-3; TRBD1 is a possible D gene (5 bases). Per the germline V gene, CDR1 is KGHSH and CDR2 is LQKENI. The CDR3 has 16 amino acids. V was clipped by 4 bases and J by 0 bases, with 13 bases between them. The DNA of the CDR3 is TGTGCCAGCTCACTATCCCGGGGCAGCTCTGGAAACACCATATATTTT. Its protein product is CASSLSRGSSGNTIYF.

This chain joins TRBV30 and TRBJ1-2; the D gene is possibly TRBD1 (5 bases). The CDR3 loop spans 13 amino acids. V lost 2 bases and J 6 bases, leaving 13 bases between the germline ends. CDR1 and CDR2 (germline): GTSNPN, SVGIG (reference sequence). CDR3 DNA sequence: TGTGCCTGGAGTAGGCAGGGTAGAGATGGCTACACCTTC. Its translation is CAWSRQGRDGYTF.

The chain uses TRBV5-1 and TRBJ2-7, with D possibly being TRBD2 (6 bases). Trimming stripped 4 bases from V and 3 bases from J, with 17 bases between. The CDR3 contains 15 residues. Germline CDR1 SGHRS, CDR2 YFSETQ. The CDR3 loop is CASSLLGRRDYEQYF. In DNA, the CDR3 is TGCGCCAGCAGCCTTCTCGGGCGGCGGGACTACGAGCAGTACTTC.

The rearrangement joins TRBV5-6 to TRBJ1-1; no definite D call. The V end was cut by 4 bases, the J end by 5 bases, with 12 bases between. The CDR3 extends over 13 amino acids. Germline V lookup: CDR1 SGHDT, CDR2 YYEEEE. The CDR3 reads CASSQDRRTEAFF. CDR3 coding DNA: TGTGCCAGCAGCCAGGACCGGAGAACTGAAGCTTTCTTT. The variable domain in full, with the rest retrieved from reference TRBV5-6 and TRBJ1-1, is DAGVTQSPTHLIKTRGQQVTLRCSPKSGHDTVSWYQQALGQGPQFIFQYYEEEERQRGNFPDRFSGHQFPNYSSELNVNALLLGDSALYLCASSQDRRTEAFFGQGTRLTVV.

The CDR3 is CAWGNQGETQYF. The CDR3 nucleotides read TGTGCCTGGGGAAACCAGGGAGAGACCCAGTACTTC. The chain has TRBV30 and TRBJ2-5; possible D gene TRBD1, 5 bases. Trimming removed 5 bases at V and 4 bases at J, with 11 bases between. This CDR3 spans 12 amino acids. Germline V gene lookup returns CDR1 GTSNPN and CDR2 SVGIG (reference sequence).

The V and J genes are TRBV6-5 and TRBJ1-2; D remains ambiguous. The V gene's germline CDR1 is MNHEY and CDR2 SVGAGI. The CDR3 has 12 residues. Trimming left V 2 bases short and J 8 bases short, with 9 bases between. For the CDR3, the DNA is TGTGCCAGCAGTTACCCCGGGGTGGGCTACACCTTC. Its translation: CASSYPGVGYTF.

The CDR3 sequence: CASSGSKGGYTF. The CDR3 coding sequence is TGCGCCAGCAGCGGGTCTAAAGGGGGCTACACCTTC. The chain is built from TRBV5-1 and TRBJ1-2; D is uncertain. Trimming took 4 bases from V and 8 from J, leaving 12 bases between them. Germline values: CDR1 SGHRS, CDR2 YFSETQ. The CDR3 length is 12 residues.

The chain has TRBV11-2 and TRBJ1-1; D is possibly TRBD1 (5 bases). The V gene lost 5 bases and the J gene lost 5 bases, with 9 bases spanning the gap. The germline V gene has CDR1 SGHAT and CDR2 FQNNGV. The length of the CDR3 is 12 residues. For the CDR3, the DNA is TGTGCCAGCAGCCTAGGGGTTACTGAAGCTTTCTTT. This sequence encodes CASSLGVTEAFF.

The chain recombines TRBV5-4 with TRBJ1-5; TRBD1 matches at 7 bases. V shed 0 bases and J 1 base; nucleotides not matched to a gene: 4. From germline, CDR1 is SGHNT and CDR2 YYREEE (reference sequence). CDR3 size: 16 residues. The CDR3 DNA follows: TGTGCCAGCAGCTTGGGATCAGGGGGAAGCAATCAGCCCCAGCATTTT. The encoded protein is CASSLGSGGSNQPQHF.

This rearrangement joins TRBV4-1 to TRBJ2-7, with 9 bases identical to TRBD1. After removal of 2 bases from V and 5 bases from J, the junction contained 7 bases not matched to a gene. Germline V lookup: CDR1 MGHRA, CDR2 YSYEKL. The CDR3 sequence is 15 residues long. CDR3 amino acids: CASSQTGQGSHEQYF. The CDR3 bases are TGCGCCAGCAGCCAAACCGGACAGGGGTCCCACGAGCAGTACTTC.

This clone turned up a few times. V is TRBV30 and J is TRBJ2-1; tentative D call: TRBD2 (6 bases). Germline V gene sequence: CDR1 GTSNPN, CDR2 SVGIG (reference sequence). Trimming took 3 bases from V and 5 from J, leaving 14 bases between them. The CDR3 covers 14 residues. CDR3 bases: TGTGCCTGGAGCCCGGGACTGCCAAACAATGAGCAGTTCTTC. Translated, it gives CAWSPGLPNNEQFF.

The gene calls are TRBV24-1 and TRBJ2-5; 7 bases match TRBD1. Unmatched junction bases numbered 4, after V lost 5 bases and J lost 2 bases. The CDR3 has 14 residues. Germline V CDR1 and CDR2: KGHDR, SFDVKD. The CDR3: CATSVGTAQETQYF. As DNA, the CDR3 is TGTGCCACCAGTGTCGGGACAGCACAAGAGACCCAGTACTTC.

This chain joins TRBV10-1 and TRBJ2-7, with D hard to call. Trimming removed 6 bases at V and 2 bases at J, with 8 bases between. The germline V gene has CDR1 WNHNN and CDR2 SYGVQD (reference sequence). This CDR3 has 12 amino acids. CDR3 amino acids: CASSTTTYEQYF. For the CDR3, the DNA is TGCGCCAGCAGCACGACAACCTACGAGCAGTACTTC.

The CDR3 loop reads CASSPDVGGTEAFF. The CDR3 nucleotides read TGCGCCAGCAGCCCGGACGTTGGAGGCACTGAAGCTTTCTTT. The chain joins TRBV5-1 to TRBJ1-1, with D uncertain. The CDR3 is 14 amino acids. The germline gives CDR1 SGHRS, CDR2 YFSETQ. V dropped 4 bases and J dropped 4 bases, with 14 bases sitting between them.

This chain uses TRBV7-9 with TRBJ1-2; no definite D call. Germline V gene lookup returns CDR1 SEHNR and CDR2 FQNEAQ (reference sequence). The length of the CDR3 is 15 residues. V was shortened by 3 bases and J by 0 bases, with 11 bases between the two germline ends. The DNA for the CDR3 is TGTGCCAGCAGCTTCAAAGAATATGCTAACTATGGCTACACCTTC. Translating gives CASSFKEYANYGYTF.

This clone has more than one count but fewer than ten. This chain links TRBV12-3 or TRBV12-4 with TRBJ2-1; unclear D gene. Trimming shortened V by 5 bases and J by 4 bases, and 3 bases separated the two germline ends. This CDR3 is built from 11 residues. CDR3 sequence (DNA): TGTGCCAGCAGTCAATACAATGAGCAGTTCTTC. Protein sequence: CASSQYNEQFF.

There are a few counts of this clone. The chain is built from TRBV5-1 and TRBJ1-5; D not resolved. The CDR3 extends over 13 amino acids. Trimming pared 5 bases from V and 8 bases from J, leaving 14 bases between. CDR1 is SGHRS, CDR2 YFSETQ, per germline. The CDR3 DNA is TGCGCCAGCAGAGCTAGTAGCTTGGAGCCCCAGCATTTT. It encodes CASRASSLEPQHF.

The chain links TRBV7-2 to TRBJ1-3, with 8 bases matching TRBD1. CDR1 is SGHTA and CDR2 is FQGNSA in the germline V gene. J lost 6 bases, V lost 5 bases, and 12 bases had no gene match. The CDR3 covers 16 residues. The CDR3: CASSPPQGALENTIYF. Written as DNA, the CDR3 is TGTGCCAGCAGCCCCCCCCAGGGGGCTCTGGAAAACACCATATATTTT.

The chain uses TRBV11-3 and TRBJ2-2, with D uncertain. Germline V gene data show CDR1 as SGHNT and CDR2 as YENEEA. The CDR3 sequence is 12 residues long. With 5 bases removed from V and 7 bases from J, the gap between germline ends came to 8 bases. As DNA, the CDR3 is TGTGCCAGCAGCGCTTTGAGCGGGGAGCTGTTTTTT. Translation: CASSALSGELFF.

The V and J genes are TRBV20-1 and TRBJ1-5, with D hard to call. V was pared by 3 bases and J by 0 bases, with 3 bases between. Germline V gives CDR1 DFQATT, CDR2 SNEGSKA (reference sequence). The CDR3 sequence is 12 residues long. CDR3: CSASHSNQPQHF. The CDR3 bases are TGCAGTGCTAGTCATAGCAATCAGCCCCAGCATTTT.

This chain connects TRBV2 to TRBJ2-7, with 7 positions matching TRBD1. The length of the CDR3 is 14 residues. The germline CDR1 and CDR2 sequences are SNHLY and FYNNEI. Unmatched junction bases numbered 13, after V lost 8 bases and J lost 6 bases. CDR3 region: CASPNDRVEAEQYV. CDR3 sequence (DNA): TGTGCCAGCCCTAACGACAGGGTAGAGGCCGAGCAGTACGTC.

The rearrangement uses TRBV11-2 and TRBJ1-1; 7 bases fit TRBD1. V shed 4 bases, J shed 6 bases, and the junction held 8 bases outside the gene matches. The CDR3 has 14 residues. Germline loops: CDR1 SGHAT, CDR2 FQNNGV. CDR3 nucleotide sequence: TGTGCCAGCAGCTCTATTCAGGGGGGCGCTGAAGCTTTCTTT. Amino acids: CASSSIQGGAEAFF.

The V gene is TRBV5-1, the J gene TRBJ2-3, with D unclear. V gave up 2 bases and J gave up 0 bases, with 13 bases separating them. Germline values: CDR1 SGHRS, CDR2 YFSETQ. This CDR3 spans 16 amino acids. The chain's CDR3 is CASSFLDFSSTDTQYF. DNA for the CDR3: TGCGCCAGCAGCTTTTTAGACTTTTCTAGCACAGATACGCAGTATTTT.

V usage is TRBV4-2 and J usage is TRBJ2-1; D gene ambiguous. The CDR3 is 15 amino acids. CDR1 and CDR2 from the germline V gene are LGHNA and YNFKEQ. The V gene lost 4 bases and the J gene lost 8 bases, with 18 bases spanning the gap. As DNA, the CDR3 is TGTGCCAGCAGCCGGAATGCTGTGGTGCACGATGAGCAGTTCTTC. Amino acid sequence: CASSRNAVVHDEQFF.

Only one count was recorded for this clone. The chain uses TRBV29-1 and TRBJ1-2; D not resolved. The CDR3 loop spans 13 amino acids. V was trimmed by 6 bases and J by 5 bases, leaving 16 bases between them. Germline V gene data show CDR1 as SQVTM and CDR2 as ANQGSEA. The CDR3 coding sequence is TGCAGCGTATTAGAGGCCTTGGTTTATGGCTACACCTTC. Amino acid sequence: CSVLEALVYGYTF. Full variable domain (remainder filled in from reference TRBV29-1 and TRBJ1-2): SAVISQKPSRDICQRGTSLTIQCQVDSQVTMMFWYRQQPGQSLTLIATANQGSEATYESGFVIDKFPISRPNLTFSTLTVSNMSPEDSSIYLCSVLEALVYGYTFGSGTRLTVV.

CDR3 bases: TGTGCCAGCAGCTTAGGGAGGGGGGCAGCTGAAGCTTTCTTT. Its protein is CASSLGRGAAEAFF. J is TRBJ1-1 and V is TRBV7-9; D is possibly TRBD1 (6 bases). The germline V gene encodes CDR1 SEHNR and CDR2 FQNEAQ (reference sequence). This CDR3 has 14 residues. V lost 1 base and J 6 bases, leaving 12 bases between the germline ends.

The V and J genes are TRBV2 and TRBJ1-1; TRBD1 matches at 8 bases. CDR3 length: 14 residues. Germline values: CDR1 SNHLY, CDR2 FYNNEI. J was trimmed by 7 bases and V by 5 bases; bases with no gene match: 9. The CDR3 coding sequence is TGTGCCAGCAGTCCAGGGGGCCGGGCGGGTGAAGCTTTCTTT. As protein: CASSPGGRAGEAFF.